This T cell receptor beta chain was obtained from a study of T cell repertoires in cytomegalovirus infection. One entry per CDR3 protein results from TCRdb running MiXCR on the reads. The sample yields approximately 700,000 distinct CDR3 sequences, roughly 35% seen once. As regards this clonotype: The antigen is undetermined.

V lost 3 bases to trimming and J lost 3 bases, with 17 bases between them. The CDR3 consists of 17 residues. The germline V gene encodes CDR1 SGHAT and CDR2 FQNNGV. Findings of the study overall: CMV-specific TCR beta clonotypes restricted by HLA-C dominated the ex vivo response.

This clonotype was sampled from a human donor in good health (CMV status not recorded). Some clones in this sample may be carry-over from other donors' samples. The J gene is TRBJ2-2, the V gene TRBV11-2; D perhaps matches TRBD2 (6 bases). The sample consisted of PBMCs. CDR3 amino acids: CASSFSLAGKDTGELFF. Written as DNA, the CDR3 is TGTGCCAGCAGCTTCTCTCTGGCGGGGAAAGACACCGGGGAGCTGTTTTTT.